This TCR beta chain is from a study of OX40 agonist ivuxolimab in advanced cancers. General study results and limits: Several nonresponders also turned out to have low normalized T-cell clonal expansion. Partial responders treated at 0.1-3.0 mg/kg exhibited clonal expansion among the lowest measured.

In the case of this clone: The target antigen is unknown.

This CDR3 region has 14 residues. V lost 4 bases to trimming and J lost 0 bases, with 9 bases between them. Per germline, CDR1 SGDLS and CDR2 YYNGEE. The repertoire was sequenced with immunoSEQ multiplex PCR; TCRdb's copy has only in-frame clones and lacks some. The repertoire has some 60,000 clones, approximately 90% of them found once; the top ten carry approximately 4%. This clonotype was sampled from an adult with an advanced solid tumor such as melanoma, head and neck, liver or kidney cancer. The material sequenced was CD4+ or CD8+ T cells sorted from blood, taken in a trial of the OX40 agonist ivuxolimab. J is TRBJ2-3 and V is TRBV9; a weak D match, TRBD1 (5 bases). The CDR3 region has the DNA TGTGCCAGCAGCTCAAGGACAAGCACAGATACGCAGTATTTT. It specifies CASSSRTSTDTQYF.